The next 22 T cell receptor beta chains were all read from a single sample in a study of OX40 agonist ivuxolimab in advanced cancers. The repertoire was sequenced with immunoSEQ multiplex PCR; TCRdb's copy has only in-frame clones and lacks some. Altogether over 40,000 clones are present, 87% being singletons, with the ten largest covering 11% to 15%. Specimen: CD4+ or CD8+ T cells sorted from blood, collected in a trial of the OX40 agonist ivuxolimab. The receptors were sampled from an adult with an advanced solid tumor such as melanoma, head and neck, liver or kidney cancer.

CDR3 DNA sequence: TGTGCCAGCCGTCCGACTATATCACAAACGGACGAGCAGTACTTC. This encodes CASRPTISQTDEQYF. The J gene is TRBJ2-7, the V gene TRBV27; D is perhaps TRBD2 (5 bases). The CDR3 contains 15 residues. Trimming shortened V by 8 bases and J by 5 bases, and 22 bases separated the two germline ends. Germline V gives CDR1 MNHEY, CDR2 SMNVEV (reference sequence).

For the CDR3, the DNA is TGTGCCTGGAGTGGACGCCTAGCGGGAGATGAGCAGTACTTC. Translation: CAWSGRLAGDEQYF. The chain recombines TRBV30 with TRBJ2-7; 10 bases agree with TRBD2. The CDR3 consists of 14 residues. Germline assignment: CDR1 GTSNPN and CDR2 SVGIG (reference sequence). V gave up 1 base and J gave up 7 bases; unmatched junction bases: 7.

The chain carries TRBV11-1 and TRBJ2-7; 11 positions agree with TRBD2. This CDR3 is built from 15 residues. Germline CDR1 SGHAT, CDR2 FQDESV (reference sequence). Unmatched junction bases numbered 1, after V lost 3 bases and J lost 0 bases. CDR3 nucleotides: TGTGCCAGCAGCTTCACTAGCGGGAGCTCCTACGAGCAGTACTTC. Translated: CASSFTSGSSYEQYF.

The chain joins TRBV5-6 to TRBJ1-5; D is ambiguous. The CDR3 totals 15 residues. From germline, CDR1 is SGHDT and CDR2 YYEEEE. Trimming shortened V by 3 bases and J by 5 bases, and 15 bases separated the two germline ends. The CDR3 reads CASSSTPAEYQPQHF. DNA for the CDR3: TGTGCCAGCAGCTCGACCCCCGCGGAGTATCAGCCCCAGCATTTT.

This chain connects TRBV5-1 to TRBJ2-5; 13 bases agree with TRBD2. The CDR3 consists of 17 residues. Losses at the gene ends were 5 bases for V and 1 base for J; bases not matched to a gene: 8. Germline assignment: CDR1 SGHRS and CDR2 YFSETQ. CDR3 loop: CASRLGLAGDGQETQYF. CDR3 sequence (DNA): TGCGCCAGCAGACTCGGACTAGCGGGAGATGGCCAAGAGACCCAGTACTTC.

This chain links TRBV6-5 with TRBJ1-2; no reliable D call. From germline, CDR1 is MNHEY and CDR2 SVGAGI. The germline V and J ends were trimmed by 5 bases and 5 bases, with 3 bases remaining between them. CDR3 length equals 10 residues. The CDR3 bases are TGTGCCAGCAGTGAGTATGGCTACACCTTC. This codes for CASSEYGYTF.

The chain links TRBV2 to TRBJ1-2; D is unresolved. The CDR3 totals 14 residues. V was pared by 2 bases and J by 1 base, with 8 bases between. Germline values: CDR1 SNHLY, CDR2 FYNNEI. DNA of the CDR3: TGTGCCAGCAGTGAACGGCCAATTAACTATGGCTACACCTTC. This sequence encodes CASSERPINYGYTF.

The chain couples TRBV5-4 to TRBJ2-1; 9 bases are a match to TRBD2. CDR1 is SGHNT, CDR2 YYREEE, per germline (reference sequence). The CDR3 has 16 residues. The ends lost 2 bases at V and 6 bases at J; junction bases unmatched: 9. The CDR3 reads CASSFPAGGPGNEQFF. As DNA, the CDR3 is TGTGCCAGCAGCTTCCCTGCGGGAGGGCCGGGCAATGAGCAGTTCTTC.

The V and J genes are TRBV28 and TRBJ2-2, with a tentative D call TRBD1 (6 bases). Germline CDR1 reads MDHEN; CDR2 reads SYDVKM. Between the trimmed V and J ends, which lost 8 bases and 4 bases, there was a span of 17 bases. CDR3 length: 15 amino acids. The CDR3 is CASSLFTGSTGELFF. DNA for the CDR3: TGTGCCAGCTCACTTTTCACAGGGAGCACCGGGGAGCTGTTTTTT.

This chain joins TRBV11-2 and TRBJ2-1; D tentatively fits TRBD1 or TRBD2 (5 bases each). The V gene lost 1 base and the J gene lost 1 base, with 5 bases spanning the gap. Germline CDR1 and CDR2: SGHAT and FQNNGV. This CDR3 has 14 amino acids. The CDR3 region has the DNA TGTGCCAGCAGCTTAGGGGGGTCCTACAATGAGCAGTTCTTC. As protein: CASSLGGSYNEQFF.

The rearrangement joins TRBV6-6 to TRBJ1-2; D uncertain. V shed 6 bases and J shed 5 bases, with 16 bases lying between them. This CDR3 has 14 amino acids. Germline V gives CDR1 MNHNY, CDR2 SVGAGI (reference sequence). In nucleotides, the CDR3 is TGTGCCAGCAGAAGGACGCCCTCTGGGTATGGCTACACCTTC. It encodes CASRRTPSGYGYTF.

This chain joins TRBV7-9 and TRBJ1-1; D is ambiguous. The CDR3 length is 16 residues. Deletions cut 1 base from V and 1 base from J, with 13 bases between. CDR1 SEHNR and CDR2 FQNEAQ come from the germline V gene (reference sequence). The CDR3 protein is CASSLGYGLPNTEAFF. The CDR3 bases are TGTGCCAGCAGCTTAGGGTATGGCCTCCCGAACACTGAAGCTTTCTTT.

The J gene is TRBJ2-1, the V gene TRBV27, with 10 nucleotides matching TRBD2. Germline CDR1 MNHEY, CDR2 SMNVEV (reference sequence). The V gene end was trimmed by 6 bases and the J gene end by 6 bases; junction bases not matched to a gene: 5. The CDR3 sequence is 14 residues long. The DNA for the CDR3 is TGTGCCAGCAGAGCGGGAGGGAAGGGCAATGAGCAGTTCTTC. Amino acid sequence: CASRAGGKGNEQFF.

The CDR3 loop reads CASSQRGSQLSYNEQFF. The CDR3 DNA follows: TGTGCCAGCAGCCAAAGGGGCAGCCAACTCTCCTACAATGAGCAGTTCTTC. V usage is TRBV11-2 and J usage is TRBJ2-1, with D possibly matching TRBD1 (5 bases). Germline V gives CDR1 SGHAT, CDR2 FQNNGV. CDR3 length: 17 amino acids. Trimming took 5 bases from V and 0 from J, leaving 17 bases between them. Supplemented by reference TRBV11-2 and TRBJ2-1, the full variable domain reads EAGVAQSPRYKIIEKRQSVAFWCNPISGHATLYWYQQILGQGPKLLIQFQNNGVVDDSQLPKDRFSAERLKGVDSTLKIQPAKLEDSAVYLCASSQRGSQLSYNEQFFGPGTRLTVL.

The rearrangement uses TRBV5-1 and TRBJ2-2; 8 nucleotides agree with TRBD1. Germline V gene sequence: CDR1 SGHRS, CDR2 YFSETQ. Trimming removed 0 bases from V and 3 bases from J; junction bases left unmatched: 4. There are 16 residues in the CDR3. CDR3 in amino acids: CASSLVQGADTGELFF. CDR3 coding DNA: TGCGCCAGCAGCTTGGTTCAGGGGGCGGACACCGGGGAGCTGTTTTTT.

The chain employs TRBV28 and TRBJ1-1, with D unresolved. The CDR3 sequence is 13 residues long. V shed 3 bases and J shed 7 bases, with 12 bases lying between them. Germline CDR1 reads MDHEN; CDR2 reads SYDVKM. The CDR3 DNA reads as TGTGCCAGCAGTTTGGGCGAGCAATTTGAAGCTTTCTTT. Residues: CASSLGEQFEAFF.

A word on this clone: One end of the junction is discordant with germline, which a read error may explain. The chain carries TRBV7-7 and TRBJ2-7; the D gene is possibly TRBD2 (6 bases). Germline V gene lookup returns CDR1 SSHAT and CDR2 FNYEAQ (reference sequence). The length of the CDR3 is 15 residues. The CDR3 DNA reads TGTGCTAGCAGCTTAGCGGCAGTTAGGATCTACGAGCAGTACTTC. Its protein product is CASSLAAVRIYEQYF.

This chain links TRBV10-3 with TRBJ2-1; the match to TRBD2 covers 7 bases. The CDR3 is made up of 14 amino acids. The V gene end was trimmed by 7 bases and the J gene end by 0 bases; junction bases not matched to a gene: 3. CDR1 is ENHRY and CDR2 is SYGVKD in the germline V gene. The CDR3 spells CAIKREGSYNEQFF. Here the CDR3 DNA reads TGTGCCATCAAGAGGGAGGGCTCCTACAATGAGCAGTTCTTC.

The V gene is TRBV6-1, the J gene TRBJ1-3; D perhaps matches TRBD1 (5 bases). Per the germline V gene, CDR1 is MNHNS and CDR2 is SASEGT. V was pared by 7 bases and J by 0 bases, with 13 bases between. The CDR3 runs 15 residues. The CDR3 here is CASTFGTGSGNTIYF. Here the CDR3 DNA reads TGTGCCAGCACCTTCGGGACCGGCTCTGGAAACACCATATATTTT.

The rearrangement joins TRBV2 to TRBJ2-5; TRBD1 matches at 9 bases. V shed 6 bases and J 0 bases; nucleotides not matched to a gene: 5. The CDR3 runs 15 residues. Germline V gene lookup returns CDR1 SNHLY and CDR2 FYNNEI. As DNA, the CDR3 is TGTGCCAGCAGGACAGGGGGATTTTACCAAGAGACCCAGTACTTC. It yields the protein CASRTGGFYQETQYF.

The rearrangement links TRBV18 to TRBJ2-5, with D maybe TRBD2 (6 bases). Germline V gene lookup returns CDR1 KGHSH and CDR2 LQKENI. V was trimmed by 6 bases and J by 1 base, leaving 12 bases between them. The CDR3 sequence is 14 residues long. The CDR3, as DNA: TGTGCCAGCTCGACAGCCGGGGGCCAAGAGACCCAGTACTTC. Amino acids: CASSTAGGQETQYF.

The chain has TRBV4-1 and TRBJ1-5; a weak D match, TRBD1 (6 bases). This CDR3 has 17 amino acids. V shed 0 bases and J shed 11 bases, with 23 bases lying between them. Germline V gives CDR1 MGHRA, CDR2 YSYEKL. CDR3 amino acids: CASSQDPQGTAPPSQHF. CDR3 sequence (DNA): TGCGCCAGCAGCCAAGATCCCCAGGGGACCGCCCCCCCGTCCCAGCATTTT.